The 31 T cell receptor beta chains below come from one sample, sequenced in a study of cytomegalovirus exposure and HLA in healthy donors. Amplification used 60 Vbeta primers and 13 Jbeta primers. Libraries were prepared by immunoSEQ multiplex PCR; TCRdb keeps only in-frame clonotypes and omits some of them. This sample has some 110,000 clones; approximately 78% occur once, and the top ten carry about a fifth. Sequenced: PBMCs. The receptors here all came from a man aged 25-45 years in good health and CMV-seropositive.

V usage is TRBV5-1 and J usage is TRBJ2-4; 9 bases align to TRBD1. Germline V gene lookup returns CDR1 SGHRS and CDR2 YFSETQ. This CDR3 spans 14 amino acids. The junction had 5 bases not matched to a gene; V was cut back by 4 bases and J by 6 bases. The CDR3 here is CASSPGTGLNIQYF. CDR3 sequence (DNA): TGCGCCAGCAGCCCCGGGACAGGGCTAAACATTCAGTACTTC. Combining the CDR3 with reference TRBV5-1 and TRBJ2-4 gives the whole variable domain KAGVTQTPRYLIKTRGQQVTLSCSPISGHRSVSWYQQTPGQGLQFLFEYFSETQRNKGNFPGRFSGRQFSNSRSEMNVSTLELGDSALYLCASSPGTGLNIQYFGAGTRLSVL.

This clone was counted a single time. The rearrangement uses TRBV15 and TRBJ1-4; 9 bases match TRBD1. Trimming removed 5 bases from V and 8 bases from J; junction bases left unmatched: 9. The CDR3 runs to 15 residues. The germline gives CDR1 LNHNV, CDR2 YYDKDF (reference sequence). CDR3 sequence: CATSGLQGALEKLFF. The CDR3 nucleotides read TGTGCCACCAGCGGACTACAGGGGGCGTTAGAAAAACTGTTTTTT.

The chain couples TRBV5-4 to TRBJ1-4; a weak D match, TRBD1 (6 bases). The CDR3 has 13 amino acids. V was clipped by 0 bases and J by 8 bases, with 8 bases between them. Per germline, CDR1 SGHNT and CDR2 YYREEE (reference sequence). The CDR3 DNA is TGTGCCAGCAGCTTGGGTAGGGGGGAAAAACTGTTTTTT. Translated, it gives CASSLGRGEKLFF.

The chain recombines TRBV18 with TRBJ2-3; the D gene is possibly TRBD2 (5 bases). The V and J ends lost 2 bases and 4 bases respectively, with 10 bases between them. Germline V gene lookup returns CDR1 KGHSH and CDR2 LQKENI. This CDR3 is built from 14 residues. The CDR3 nucleotides are TGTGCCAGCTCACCAGACCCGAGGGCAGATACGCAGTATTTT. It codes for CASSPDPRADTQYF.

This clone was detected a few times. V and J are TRBV6-5 and TRBJ1-5; no firm D call. The CDR3 is made up of 12 amino acids. The ends were cut back, 3 bases at V and 9 bases at J, with 9 bases in the middle. Looked up from germline, CDR1 is MNHEY and CDR2 is SVGAGI. The CDR3 DNA reads TGTGCCAGCAGTTATCCCGAGGGGCCCCAGCATTTT. Amino acid sequence: CASSYPEGPQHF.

The chain employs TRBV6-1 and TRBJ2-7; D gene uncertain. CDR1 and CDR2 (germline): MNHNS, SASEGT. Trimming shortened V by 3 bases and J by 8 bases, and 17 bases separated the two germline ends. The CDR3 sequence is 14 residues long. As DNA, the CDR3 is TGTGCCAGCAGTGATTTGGCGAACACAGTACAGCAGTACTTC. Protein: CASSDLANTVQQYF.

The chain has TRBV10-3 and TRBJ1-2; D gene unclear. Deletions cut 3 bases from V and 2 bases from J, with 10 bases between. This CDR3 has 14 residues. From germline, CDR1 is ENHRY and CDR2 SYGVKD. The CDR3 coding sequence is TGTGCCATCAGTGATTCAAACCTAAACTATGGCTACACCTTC. It yields the protein CAISDSNLNYGYTF.

This clone was detected only once. The chain joins TRBV11-2 to TRBJ1-2; D is unresolved. The ends were cut back, 5 bases at V and 7 bases at J, with 11 bases in the middle. The CDR3 is 12 amino acids. Germline V gene lookup returns CDR1 SGHAT and CDR2 FQNNGV. The CDR3 spells CASSPSMAGYTF. For the CDR3, the DNA is TGTGCCAGCAGCCCCTCCATGGCTGGCTACACCTTC. The full variable domain, rest sourced from reference TRBV11-2 and TRBJ1-2, is EAGVAQSPRYKIIEKRQSVAFWCNPISGHATLYWYQQILGQGPKLLIQFQNNGVVDDSQLPKDRFSAERLKGVDSTLKIQPAKLEDSAVYLCASSPSMAGYTFGSGTRLTVV.

The rearrangement links TRBV6-5 to TRBJ1-5; D might be TRBD1 (6 bases). The CDR3 has 13 amino acids. The V end was cut by 2 bases, the J end by 5 bases, with 7 bases between. Germline V gene lookup returns CDR1 MNHEY and CDR2 SVGAGI. The DNA of the CDR3 is TGTGCCAGCAGTTACAAGGGGGATCAGCCCCAGCATTTT. Translated: CASSYKGDQPQHF.

The rearrangement joins TRBV4-1 to TRBJ2-7; 7 nucleotides agree with TRBD2. CDR3 length: 14 residues. V dropped 4 bases and J dropped 5; count of bases not matched to a gene: 8. CDR1 and CDR2 from the germline V gene are MGHRA and YSYEKL. The CDR3 is CASSRGLGLHEQYV. CDR3 nucleotide sequence: TGCGCCAGCAGCCGAGGACTAGGACTACACGAGCAGTACGTC.

Here the CDR3 DNA reads TGTGCCAGCAGCTCGCGGGGCTCGAACACCGGGGAGCTGTTTTTT. As protein: CASSSRGSNTGELFF. The J gene is TRBJ2-2, the V gene TRBV11-2; D perhaps matches TRBD2 (6 bases). Germline V lookup: CDR1 SGHAT, CDR2 FQNNGV. The CDR3 contains 15 residues. V was clipped by 4 bases and J by 0 bases, with 9 bases between them.

J is TRBJ1-2 and V is TRBV2; D not certain. The V gene's germline CDR1 is SNHLY and CDR2 FYNNEI. CDR3 length equals 12 residues. With 2 bases removed from V and 8 bases from J, the gap between germline ends came to 9 bases. The CDR3 spells CASSERGEGYTF. The CDR3 DNA sequence: TGTGCCAGCAGTGAACGAGGAGAGGGCTACACCTTC.

The chain couples TRBV2 to TRBJ2-5; 9 bases agree with TRBD2. V shed 2 bases, J shed 1 base, and the junction held 5 bases outside the gene matches. Germline lookup yields CDR1 SNHLY and CDR2 FYNNEI. The CDR3 consists of 16 residues. The chain's CDR3 is CASSEWGSGGQETQYF. For the CDR3, the DNA is TGTGCCAGCAGTGAATGGGGTAGCGGGGGCCAAGAGACCCAGTACTTC.

The V and J genes are TRBV5-6 and TRBJ2-5; D gene unclear. This CDR3 contains 14 residues. Germline V gene data show CDR1 as SGHDT and CDR2 as YYEEEE. The V end was cut by 0 bases, the J end by 5 bases, with 11 bases between. Here the CDR3 DNA reads TGTGCCAGCAGCTTGGTTACTATCCGGGAGACCCAGTACTTC. Translation: CASSLVTIRETQYF.

The chain has TRBV6-6 and TRBJ1-1, with D unclear. This CDR3 spans 14 amino acids. Germline assignment: CDR1 MNHNY and CDR2 SVGAGI (reference sequence). Trimming removed 11 bases at V and 4 bases at J, with 20 bases between. The DNA for the CDR3 is TGTGCCTCCTCACCTAGTCCCCGTATCACTGAAGCTTTCTTT. Amino acids: CASSPSPRITEAFF.

V and J are TRBV11-2 and TRBJ2-2; 15 bases align to TRBD2. Unmatched junction bases numbered 4, after V lost 4 bases and J lost 7 bases. The CDR3 runs 16 residues. The germline gives CDR1 SGHAT, CDR2 FQNNGV. CDR3 amino acids: CASSSGLAGGVGELFF. CDR3 sequence (DNA): TGTGCCAGCAGCTCGGGACTAGCGGGAGGTGTCGGGGAGCTGTTTTTT.

This clone was counted between two and nine times. The rearrangement links TRBV7-9 to TRBJ2-7; TRBD1 might be the D (6 bases). With 7 bases removed from V and 5 bases from J, the gap between germline ends came to 15 bases. The CDR3 loop spans 13 amino acids. Germline V gene lookup returns CDR1 SEHNR and CDR2 FQNEAQ (reference sequence). CDR3 nucleotide sequence: TGTGCCAGCACTTCAGGGGCTCTCCACGAGCAGTACTTC. Its translation: CASTSGALHEQYF.

This chain uses TRBV21-1 with TRBJ2-5; the DNA was not compared with TRBD1, the D call given in the table. The J call could be wrong; TRBJ2-7 is a better fit for the DNA end. TRBV21-1 is recorded as a pseudogene. The CDR3 length is 16 residues. CDR3 sequence reads: CASSKEQGQGDYEQYF. Here the CDR3 DNA reads TGTGCCAGCAGCAAAGAGCAGGGACAGGGGGACTACGAGCAGTACTTC.

J is TRBJ1-2 and V is TRBV11-2; D is uncertain. V lost 3 bases, J lost 8 bases, and 13 bases lay in between. The CDR3 covers 13 residues. CDR1 and CDR2 (germline): SGHAT, FQNNGV. The CDR3 sequence: CASSFTGSRGYTF. In nucleotides, the CDR3 is TGTGCCAGCAGCTTCACGGGGTCGAGAGGCTACACCTTC. The full variable domain, with the rest looked up from reference TRBV11-2 and TRBJ1-2, is EAGVAQSPRYKIIEKRQSVAFWCNPISGHATLYWYQQILGQGPKLLIQFQNNGVVDDSQLPKDRFSAERLKGVDSTLKIQPAKLEDSAVYLCASSFTGSRGYTFGSGTRLTVV.

CDR3 DNA sequence: TGTGCCTGGAGTCCAAGACAGGGGCGGTACGAGCAGTACTTC. Amino acid sequence: CAWSPRQGRYEQYF. This chain joins TRBV30 and TRBJ2-7; 8 bases fit TRBD1. Germline V gene sequence: CDR1 GTSNPN, CDR2 SVGIG (reference sequence). There are 14 residues in the CDR3. After removal of 2 bases from V and 4 bases from J, the junction contained 7 bases not matched to a gene.

This chain uses TRBV4-1 with TRBJ2-2, with 8 bases lining up with TRBD1. The CDR3 has 16 amino acids. Germline loops: CDR1 MGHRA, CDR2 YSYEKL. V shed 3 bases, J shed 6 bases, and the junction held 9 bases outside the gene matches. The CDR3 spells CASSHPRQGRSGELFF. In nucleotides, the CDR3 is TGCGCCAGCAGCCATCCCAGACAGGGGAGGTCCGGGGAGCTGTTTTTT.

Here the CDR3 reads CSVVGDSSFGYTF. CDR3 in DNA: TGCAGCGTTGTAGGGGACAGCTCTTTTGGCTACACCTTC. The rearrangement uses TRBV29-1 and TRBJ1-2; 7 nucleotides match TRBD1. Germline V gene lookup returns CDR1 SQVTM and CDR2 ANQGSEA. The CDR3 is made up of 13 amino acids. V shed 4 bases and J 7 bases; nucleotides not matched to a gene: 9.

This clone was counted once. CDR3 sequence reads: CSVPRGRGYTF. DNA for the CDR3: TGCAGCGTTCCAAGGGGTCGGGGCTACACCTTC. The chain is built from TRBV29-1 and TRBJ1-2; D is possibly TRBD1 (5 bases). The CDR3 is 11 residues long. Germline assignment: CDR1 SQVTM and CDR2 ANQGSEA. Trimming shortened V by 5 bases and J by 8 bases, and 12 bases separated the two germline ends.

The chain carries TRBV9 and TRBJ2-2; possibly TRBD2 for D (6 bases). Per germline, CDR1 SGDLS and CDR2 YYNGEE. This CDR3 contains 15 residues. V was cut by 0 bases and J by 4 bases, with 10 bases left in between. CDR3 region: CASSVAGGTTGELFF. CDR3 DNA: TGTGCCAGCAGCGTAGCCGGGGGAACCACCGGGGAGCTGTTTTTT. Supplemented by reference TRBV9 and TRBJ2-2, the full variable domain reads DSGVTQTPKHLITATGQRVTLRCSPRSGDLSVYWYQQSLDQGLQFLIQYYNGEERAKGNILERFSAQQFPDLHSELNLSSLELGDSALYFCASSVAGGTTGELFFGEGSRLTVL.

This rearrangement joins TRBV18 to TRBJ2-3; D may be TRBD2 (6 bases). Germline CDR1 and CDR2: KGHSH and LQKENI. Between the trimmed V and J ends, which lost 4 bases and 0 bases, there was a span of 14 bases. This CDR3 comprises 16 residues. The CDR3 DNA reads TGTGCCAGCTCACTTTCCTTAGCGGAAAGCACAGATACGCAGTATTTT. It encodes CASSLSLAESTDTQYF. Using reference TRBV18 and TRBJ2-3 for the parts outside the CDR3, the full variable domain is NAGVMQNPRHLVRRRGQEARLRCSPMKGHSHVYWYRQLPEEGLKFMVYLQKENIIDESGMPKERFSAEFPKEGPSILRIQQVVRGDSAAYFCASSLSLAESTDTQYFGPGTRLTVL.

The chain carries TRBV5-1 and TRBJ2-7; TRBD2 is a possible D gene (5 bases). Germline lookup yields CDR1 SGHRS and CDR2 YFSETQ. The length of the CDR3 is 16 residues. Trimming cost V 0 bases and J 1 base, with 14 bases left between them. The CDR3 sequence: CASSLARGEGSYEQYF. Here the CDR3 DNA reads TGCGCCAGCAGCTTGGCCCGGGGAGAGGGTTCCTACGAGCAGTACTTC.

The chain is built from TRBV5-1 and TRBJ2-6, with D possibly matching TRBD1 (6 bases). Trimming left V 6 bases short and J 1 base short, with 17 bases between. The germline V gene has CDR1 SGHRS and CDR2 YFSETQ. This CDR3 is 17 amino acids long. CDR3 nucleotides: TGCGCCAGCAAGCAGCAGGGGTGGCCTTCTGGGGCCAACGTCCTGACTTTC. Translation: CASKQQGWPSGANVLTF.

This rearrangement joins TRBV11-3 to TRBJ1-2; TRBD1 aligns across 8 bases. V shed 5 bases and J 3 bases; nucleotides not matched to a gene: 8. Germline V gives CDR1 SGHNT, CDR2 YENEEA. The CDR3 is 15 amino acids. CDR3 nucleotide sequence: TGTGCCAGCAGCCCTAGAGGACAGGGTGACTATGGCTACACCTTC. Residues: CASSPRGQGDYGYTF. Combining the CDR3 with reference TRBV11-3 and TRBJ1-2 gives the whole variable domain EAGVVQSPRYKIIEKKQPVAFWCNPISGHNTLYWYLQNLGQGPELLIRYENEEAVDDSQLPKDRFSAERLKGVDSTLKIQPAELGDSAVYLCASSPRGQGDYGYTFGSGTRLTVV.

V gene TRBV27 combines with J gene TRBJ2-4; possible D gene TRBD2, 6 bases. V was trimmed by 6 bases and J by 2 bases, leaving 14 bases between them. The germline V gene has CDR1 MNHEY and CDR2 SMNVEV (reference sequence). This CDR3 is 15 amino acids long. CDR3 nucleotide sequence: TGTGCCAGCAGACGACTGGGCGGGACCAAAAACATTCAGTACTTC. Translating it yields CASRRLGGTKNIQYF.

This clone came up a few times. The chain combines TRBV7-9 with TRBJ2-5, with D uncertain. The V and J ends lost 3 bases and 5 bases respectively, with 16 bases between them. Germline CDR1 is SEHNR and CDR2 is FQNEAQ (reference sequence). This CDR3 is built from 15 residues. In DNA, the CDR3 is TGTGCCAGCAGCTTCTCAAGGTCCCGGCGGGAGACCCAGTACTTC. Its protein product is CASSFSRSRRETQYF.

The sample holds one count of this clone. The V call is TRBV7-2, the J call TRBJ1-2; D is perhaps TRBD1 (6 bases). Looked up from germline, CDR1 is SGHTA and CDR2 is FQGNSA. The germline V and J ends were trimmed by 3 bases and 0 bases, with 8 bases remaining between them. The CDR3 is made up of 14 amino acids. In DNA form, the CDR3 reads TGTGCCAGCAGCTTTGGGGGCTCTAACTATGGCTACACCTTC. Translating gives CASSFGGSNYGYTF.